This T cell receptor beta chain stems from a study of shared clonotypes between healthy human individuals. For the study at large: Plates per donor: three CD4 naive, three CD4 memory, two CD8 naive, one CD8 memory.

The assay ran at deep level. A roughly 200 ng quantity of DNA, tens of thousands of T cell genomes, went into the sorted-subset replicate PCRs. Repertoires were generated with immunoSEQ multiplex PCR, while TCRdb's copy carries only in-frame clones and drops some. The sample carries about 2.3 million clones, about 92% recorded once. The CDR3 loop spans 18 amino acids. Germline trimming cut 0 bases from V and 5 bases from J; bases unmatched to any gene: 6. Germline V gene sequence: CDR1 LNHNV, CDR2 YYDKDF (reference sequence). HIV-negative, healthy adults without recent acute infections or vaccinations were the donors.

The specimen was naive CD4+ T cells from PBMCs. Subset specified: CD45RA+ positively selected. This receptor was identified in a man between 18 and 35 years old in good health. Some clones in this sample may be carry-over from other donors' samples. The chain uses TRBV15 and TRBJ2-1; 14 bases match TRBD2. CDR3 loop: CATSRDRTSGRTDNEQFF. The CDR3 DNA sequence: TGTGCCACCAGCAGAGATAGGACTAGCGGGAGGACCGACAATGAGCAGTTCTTC.